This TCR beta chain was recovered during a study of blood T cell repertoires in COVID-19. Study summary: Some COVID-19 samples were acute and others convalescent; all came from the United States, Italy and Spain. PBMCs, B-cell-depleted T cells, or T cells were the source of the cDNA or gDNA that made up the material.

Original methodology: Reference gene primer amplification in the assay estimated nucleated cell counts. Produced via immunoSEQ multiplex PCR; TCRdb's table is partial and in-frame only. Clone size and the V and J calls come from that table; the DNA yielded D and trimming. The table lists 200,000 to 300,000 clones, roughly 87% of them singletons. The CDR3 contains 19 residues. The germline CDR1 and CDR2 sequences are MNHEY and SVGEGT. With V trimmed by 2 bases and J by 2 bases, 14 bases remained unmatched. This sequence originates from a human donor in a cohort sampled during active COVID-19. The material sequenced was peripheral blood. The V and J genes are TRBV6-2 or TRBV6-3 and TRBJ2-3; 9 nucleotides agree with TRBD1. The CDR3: CASSYPSEPGQGSTDTQYF. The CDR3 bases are TGTGCCAGCAGTTACCCATCTGAACCGGGACAGGGATCCACAGATACGCAGTATTTT.